This entry concerns a single T cell receptor (beta chain). Antigen specificity is unknown. Expansion with viral peptide pools was applied to antigen-specific CD4+ T cells by the ViraFEST assay prior to sequencing. Subsequent to a culture period of about ten days, CD4+ T cells were isolated. TCRdb's table, derived via immunoSEQ multiplex PCR, lists solely in-frame clones and lacks some. The data show under 9,000 clones, approximately 75% seen once. The data belong to a study of vaccination effects on CD4 cells after COVID-19. The clonotype comes from a human donor who received a COVID-19 vaccine. The sample was CD4+ T cells from PBMCs cultured with HCoV-229E spike peptides, taken before COVID-19 vaccination.

The CDR3 bases are TGTGCCAGCAGTGAATATGGCGGGTTTTATGAAAAACTGTTTTTT. Protein sequence: CASSEYGGFYEKLFF. V gene TRBV25-1 combines with J gene TRBJ1-4; D remains ambiguous. The length of the CDR3 is 15 residues. Germline CDR1 is MGHDK and CDR2 is SYGVNS. V gave up 0 bases and J gave up 6 bases, with 11 bases separating them. The whole variable domain, filled in from reference TRBV25-1 and TRBJ1-4, reads EADIYQTPRYLVIGTGKKITLECSQTMGHDKMYWYQQDPGMELHLIHYSYGVNSTEKGDLSSESTVSRIRTEHFPLTLESARPSHTSQYLCASSEYGGFYEKLFFGSGTQLSVL.